The clone carrying this T cell receptor (beta chain) was detected once. This sample is drawn from a study of T cells in localized non-small cell lung cancer. Sequencing used immunoSEQ multiplex PCR; TCRdb keeps in-frame clones, though not all of them. This sample yields 23,000 or so clones, of which 70% to 90% are seen a single time; approximately 6.3% belongs to the top ten. CDR1 is LNHNV, CDR2 YYDKDF, per germline (reference sequence). CDR3 length: 15 residues. V was pared by 1 base and J by 0 bases, with 7 bases between. This TCR was sampled from a male donor aged 60 or older with stage II squamous cell lung carcinoma. The gene calls are TRBV15 and TRBJ2-1; D gene unclear. Sequenced material: peripheral blood, taken before any cancer treatment. DNA of the CDR3: TGTGCCACCAGCAGAGGGGATGGCTCCTACAATGAGCAGTTCTTC. Residues: CATSRGDGSYNEQFF. Full variable domain (outside the CDR3, taken from reference TRBV15 and TRBJ2-1): DAMVIQNPRYQVTQFGKPVTLSCSQTLNHNVMYWYQQKSSQAPKLLFHYYDKDFNNEADTPDNFQSRRPNTSFCFLDIRSPGLGDTAMYLCATSRGDGSYNEQFFGPGTRLTVL.